The T cell receptor beta chain described here comes from a study of beta chain features in type 1 diabetes. Notes on this clone: Its specificity is not known.

Study-level points and caveats: Patients with Type 1 diabetes showed moderately but significantly shorter TCRB CDR3s in all four CD4+ subsets. High TCR expression in some cells could lead to their over-representation in cDNA sequencing. PCR might favor shorter templates, but any such skew would affect patients and controls equally.

Isolated RNA was reverse transcribed in full, so expressed TCRB transcripts were sequenced. Some clones are missing from TCRdb's copy, which holds only in-frame ones; the method was immunoSEQ multiplex PCR. This table holds around 100,000 clones, 25% to 35% found once. On average, the one heparinised blood draw given by each donor was approximately 0.12 L. Sorting of CD4+ naive, central memory, regulatory and stem cell-like memory cells was performed via CD45RO/CCR7/CD25/CD127/CD95/CD27. This receptor was identified in a woman under 30 with type 1 diabetes. The sample was central memory CD4+ T cells from blood.

The DNA for the CDR3 is TGTGCCAGCGGGGCTAGCGGTTACACAGATACGCAGTATTTT. It translates to CASGASGYTDTQYF. The V call is TRBV2, the J call TRBJ2-3, with 7 nucleotides matching TRBD2. With 8 bases clipped from V and 2 bases from J, the junction kept 7 bases outside the gene matches. The CDR3 has 14 residues. CDR1 is SNHLY and CDR2 is FYNNEI in the germline V gene.